These 20 T cell receptor beta chains originate from one sample sequenced in a study of blood T cell repertoires in COVID-19. Libraries were prepared by immunoSEQ multiplex PCR; TCRdb keeps only in-frame clonotypes and omits some of them. Here the sample spans a few hundred thousand clones, around 91% being singletons. Input material: PBMCs or T cells enriched from blood (not recorded which). The source of these receptors is a woman in her late teens or twenties who had recovered from COVID-19.

J is TRBJ1-1 and V is TRBV5-5; 10 bases align to TRBD1. The CDR3 length is 14 residues. Germline V gene data show CDR1 as SGHKS and CDR2 as YYEKEE (reference sequence). The V and J ends lost 2 bases and 3 bases, in that order; junction bases with no gene match: 1. The CDR3 nucleotides are TGTGCCAGCAGCTTAGGGACAGGGGACACTGAAGCTTTCTTT. It specifies CASSLGTGDTEAFF.

The chain carries TRBV9 and TRBJ2-1; 12 bases fit TRBD2. Germline V gene data show CDR1 as SGDLS and CDR2 as YYNGEE. Trimming removed 3 bases from V and 5 bases from J; junction bases left unmatched: 15. The CDR3 extends over 19 amino acids. The CDR3 coding sequence is TGTGCCAGCAGCGCAGACGTTCGGACACTAGCGGGGGGTAACAATGAGCAGTTCTTC. Protein: CASSADVRTLAGGNNEQFF.

The CDR3, as DNA: TGTGCCAGCAGTCCCACTCCCGCAGGGGTCTATGGCTACACCTTC. Its protein product is CASSPTPAGVYGYTF. The V call is TRBV9, the J call TRBJ1-2, with a tentative D call TRBD1 (6 bases). V gave up 5 bases and J gave up 4 bases, with 18 bases separating them. The CDR3 has 15 amino acids. Germline assignment: CDR1 SGDLS and CDR2 YYNGEE.

The rearrangement links TRBV19 to TRBJ2-5, with 7 bases matching TRBD2. The J segment lost 4 bases and the V segment lost 2 bases, leaving 4 bases of the junction unmatched. The CDR3 covers 14 residues. Germline CDR1 LNHDA, CDR2 SQIVND (reference sequence). CDR3 nucleotides: TGTGCCAGTAGTATAAGGGAGGGTGGAGAGACCCAGTACTTC. This gives the protein CASSIREGGETQYF.

V and J are TRBV6-5 and TRBJ1-5; 9 nucleotides align to TRBD1. The germline V gene has CDR1 MNHEY and CDR2 SVGAGI. V trimming: 5 bases; J trimming: 6 bases; junction bases outside the gene matches: 8. The CDR3 spans 15 residues. CDR3 DNA: TGTGCCAGCAGTCCACAGGGGGCGCGCGGTCAGCCCCAGCATTTT. Residues: CASSPQGARGQPQHF.

This clone occurred once. This chain joins TRBV18 and TRBJ1-2, with D possibly being TRBD1 (5 bases). V lost 3 bases and J lost 4, with 9 bases in between. The CDR3 consists of 13 residues. Germline CDR1 is KGHSH and CDR2 is LQKENI. CDR3 nucleotide sequence: TGTGCCAGCTCACCCAGGGATTCCTATGGCTACACCTTC. As protein: CASSPRDSYGYTF. The complete variable domain, with remaining parts taken from reference TRBV18 and TRBJ1-2, reads NAGVMQNPRHLVRRRGQEARLRCSPMKGHSHVYWYRQLPEEGLKFMVYLQKENIIDESGMPKERFSAEFPKEGPSILRIQQVVRGDSAAYFCASSPRDSYGYTFGSGTRLTVV.

V usage is TRBV11-2 and J usage is TRBJ1-1, with TRBD1 matching over 8 bases. Trimming cost V 5 bases and J 4 bases; bases outside gene matches: 9. The CDR3 loop spans 15 amino acids. The germline CDR1 and CDR2 sequences are SGHAT and FQNNGV. The CDR3 DNA follows: TGTGCCAGCAGCCCTGGGACAGGAAAGGGCACTGAAGCTTTCTTT. This sequence encodes CASSPGTGKGTEAFF.

J is TRBJ2-3 and V is TRBV5-1; 15 positions agree with TRBD2. With 2 bases clipped from V and 4 bases from J, the junction kept 2 bases outside the gene matches. The CDR3 has 16 residues. Germline V lookup: CDR1 SGHRS, CDR2 YFSETQ. The CDR3 region has the DNA TGCGCCAGCAGCTTTAGGACTAGCGGGGGGGCAGATACGCAGTATTTT. Its translation is CASSFRTSGGADTQYF.

The CDR3: CASGIGGWGYGYTF. The CDR3 nucleotides read TGTGCTAGTGGGATAGGGGGATGGGGCTATGGCTACACCTTC. The chain recombines TRBV12-5 with TRBJ1-2; maybe TRBD1 (6 bases). This CDR3 has 14 residues. Germline V CDR1 and CDR2: LGHNT, FRNRAP. Trimming pared 6 bases from V and 4 bases from J, leaving 15 bases between. Supplemented by reference TRBV12-5 and TRBJ1-2, the full variable domain reads DARVTQTPRHKVTEMGQEVTMRCQPILGHNTVFWYRQTMMQGLELLAYFRNRAPLDDSGMPKDRFSAEMPDATLATLKIQPSEPRDSAVYFCASGIGGWGYGYTFGSGTRLTVV.

The V call is TRBV11-2, the J call TRBJ2-7; perhaps TRBD2 as D (7 bases). CDR1 and CDR2 (germline): SGHAT, FQNNGV. The CDR3 spans 17 residues. The V end lost 5 bases, the J end lost 0 bases, and 20 bases lay between the germline ends. The CDR3 DNA reads TGTGCCAGCAGCGCCTCCTTAGGCGGGGGCCTCTCCTACGAGCAGTACTTC. Residues: CASSASLGGGLSYEQYF. Supplemented by reference TRBV11-2 and TRBJ2-7, the full variable domain reads EAGVAQSPRYKIIEKRQSVAFWCNPISGHATLYWYQQILGQGPKLLIQFQNNGVVDDSQLPKDRFSAERLKGVDSTLKIQPAKLEDSAVYLCASSASLGGGLSYEQYFGPGTRLTVT.

This chain links TRBV29-1 with TRBJ2-7, with 11 bases aligning to TRBD1. The CDR3 totals 15 residues. V shed 7 bases, J shed 2 bases, and the junction held 10 bases outside the gene matches. CDR1 and CDR2 (germline): SQVTM, ANQGSEA. CDR3 loop: CSALSGTGGTYEQYF. In DNA, the CDR3 is TGCAGCGCTCTATCCGGGACAGGGGGAACCTACGAGCAGTACTTC.

The rearrangement links TRBV6-5 to TRBJ1-1, with a weak D call TRBD1 (6 bases). Trimming stripped 5 bases from V and 0 bases from J, with 10 bases between. Germline CDR1 MNHEY, CDR2 SVGAGI. CDR3 length equals 14 residues. The CDR3 DNA reads TGTGCCAGCAGTCTACGGACAGTGAACACTGAAGCTTTCTTT. This sequence encodes CASSLRTVNTEAFF.

The DNA of the CDR3 is TGTGCCAGCAGCCCGACCCTGGGGCCGTCCTACGAGCAGTACTTC. Protein sequence: CASSPTLGPSYEQYF. This rearrangement joins TRBV7-6 to TRBJ2-7; a weak D match, TRBD1 (5 bases). The CDR3 runs 15 residues. Deletions cut 5 bases from V and 1 base from J, with 15 bases between. CDR1 SGHVS and CDR2 FNYEAQ come from the germline V gene.

The chain combines TRBV5-1 with TRBJ2-7; tentative D call: TRBD1 (6 bases). Germline CDR1 and CDR2: SGHRS and YFSETQ. This CDR3 is 14 amino acids long. The V gene lost 4 bases and the J gene lost 4 bases, with 15 bases spanning the gap. The CDR3 sequence is CASSILDQGYEQYF. The CDR3 DNA sequence: TGCGCCAGCAGCATCCTAGATCAGGGGTACGAGCAGTACTTC.

The J gene is TRBJ1-1, the V gene TRBV28, with a possible D match to TRBD1 (5 bases). Germline V gene sequence: CDR1 MDHEN, CDR2 SYDVKM. Trimming shortened V by 2 bases and J by 7 bases, and 11 bases separated the two germline ends. The CDR3 is 13 residues long. The CDR3 reads CASSLGAPVEAFF. CDR3 coding DNA: TGTGCCAGCAGTTTAGGGGCCCCGGTTGAAGCTTTCTTT.

This clone was recorded only once. The V and J genes are TRBV28 and TRBJ1-1; TRBD1 matches 8 bases. CDR1 and CDR2 from the germline V gene are MDHEN and SYDVKM. The trim removed 3 bases at V and 8 bases at J, leaving 14 bases unmatched. CDR3 length equals 16 residues. The CDR3 loop is CASSFGQGASTREAFF. In DNA, the CDR3 is TGTGCCAGCAGTTTCGGTCAGGGGGCGAGTACTAGGGAAGCTTTCTTT.

The rearrangement links TRBV2 to TRBJ1-1, with 8 positions matching TRBD1. Germline loops: CDR1 SNHLY, CDR2 FYNNEI. J gave up 4 bases and V 9 bases, and 7 bases lay outside the gene matches. The CDR3 has 13 residues. The DNA of the CDR3 is TGTGCCAGTACGACAGGGGCGGTCACTGAAGCTTTCTTT. Its translation: CASTTGAVTEAFF. Combining the CDR3 with reference TRBV2 and TRBJ1-1 gives the whole variable domain EPEVTQTPSHQVTQMGQEVILRCVPISNHLYFYWYRQILGQKVEFLVSFYNNEISEKSEIFDDQFSVERPDGSNFTLKIRSTKLEDSAMYFCASTTGAVTEAFFGQGTRLTVV.

The chain carries TRBV7-9 and TRBJ2-1; D possibly corresponds to TRBD1 (5 bases). This CDR3 is 13 amino acids long. Germline lookup yields CDR1 SEHNR and CDR2 FQNEAQ (reference sequence). The V gene lost 5 bases and the J gene lost 11 bases, with 16 bases spanning the gap. CDR3 protein: CASSPSLRVKQFF. As DNA, the CDR3 is TGTGCCAGCAGCCCCAGCCTCAGGGTAAAGCAGTTCTTC.

This clone showed up just a few times. V usage is TRBV10-2 and J usage is TRBJ1-1; TRBD1 is a possible D gene (5 bases). Trimming pared 8 bases from V and 6 bases from J, leaving 19 bases between. Germline V gives CDR1 WSHSY, CDR2 SAAADI. This CDR3 is built from 14 residues. The CDR3 loop is CASGEGARVAEAFF. The DNA of the CDR3 is TGCGCCAGCGGGGAAGGGGCTCGGGTCGCTGAAGCTTTCTTT.

The chain uses TRBV30 and TRBJ1-6, with a possible D match to TRBD1 (5 bases). CDR1 is GTSNPN and CDR2 is SVGIG in the germline V gene (reference sequence). V was pared by 3 bases and J by 0 bases, with 12 bases between. The CDR3 is 16 residues long. The CDR3 protein is CAWRLGGSSYNSPLHF. The CDR3 nucleotides are TGTGCCTGGAGATTGGGGGGAAGCTCCTATAATTCACCCCTCCACTTT.